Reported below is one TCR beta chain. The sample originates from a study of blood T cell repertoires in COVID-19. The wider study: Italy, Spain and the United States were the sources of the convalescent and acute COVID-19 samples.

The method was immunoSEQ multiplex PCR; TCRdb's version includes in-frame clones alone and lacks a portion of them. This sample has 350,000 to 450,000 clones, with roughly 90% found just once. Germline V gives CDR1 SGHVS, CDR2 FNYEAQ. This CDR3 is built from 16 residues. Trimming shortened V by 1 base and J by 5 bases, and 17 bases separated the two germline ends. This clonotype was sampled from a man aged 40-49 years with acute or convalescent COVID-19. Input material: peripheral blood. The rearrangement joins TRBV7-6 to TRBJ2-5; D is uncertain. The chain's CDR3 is CASSLGQRWVSETQYF. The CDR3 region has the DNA TGTGCCAGCAGCTTAGGGCAGAGGTGGGTCTCGGAGACCCAGTACTTC.